What follows are 12 T cell receptor beta chains derived from one specimen sequenced in a study of shared clonotypes between healthy human individuals. Terminally differentiated effector memory CD45RA+ cells were excluded from the naive CD8 cells, which were CD45RO-negative and positively selected for CCR7. Sequenced by immunoSEQ multiplex PCR; TCRdb stores in-frame clones only, minus some. This table has about 1.9 million clones, about 94% appearing once. Sequencing was performed on naive CD8+ T cells from PBMCs. The receptor set was obtained from a man aged 18 to 30 in good health. Some clones in this sample may be carry-over from other donors' samples.

This chain links TRBV19 with TRBJ2-3; 8 bases are shared with TRBD2. J gave up 2 bases and V 6 bases, and 4 bases lay outside the gene matches. The CDR3 is 14 amino acids. From germline, CDR1 is LNHDA and CDR2 SQIVND (reference sequence). The CDR3 sequence: CASSGGADTDTQYF. The CDR3 DNA is TGTGCCAGTAGCGGGGGGGCGGACACAGATACGCAGTATTTT. Full variable domain (missing parts from reference TRBV19 and TRBJ2-3): DGGITQSPKYLFRKEGQNVTLSCEQNLNHDAMYWYRQDPGQGLRLIYYSQIVNDFQKGDIAEGYSVSREKKESFPLTVTSAQKNPTAFYLCASSGGADTDTQYFGPGTRLTVL.

The V and J genes are TRBV29-1 and TRBJ2-5; 11 bases align to TRBD1. V lost 6 bases and J lost 5; bases outside the gene matches: 14. In germline, CDR1 is SQVTM, CDR2 ANQGSEA. The CDR3 sequence is 16 residues long. CDR3 protein: CSVNSRTGGRSETQYF. The CDR3 region has the DNA TGCAGCGTAAACTCGCGGACAGGGGGCAGGTCGGAGACCCAGTACTTC.

V and J are TRBV28 and TRBJ1-1; D is undetermined. The CDR3 is 15 residues long. Trimming took 5 bases from V and 4 from J, leaving 17 bases between them. Germline-derived CDR1 and CDR2 are MDHEN and SYDVKM. This chain's CDR3 is CASSPDYGTGTEAFF. The DNA of the CDR3 is TGTGCCAGCAGTCCCGACTACGGTACCGGCACTGAAGCTTTCTTT.

The chain joins TRBV13 to TRBJ1-1, with D tentatively TRBD1 (6 bases). Germline CDR1 is PRHDT and CDR2 is FYEKMQ (reference sequence). V dropped 3 bases and J dropped 5 bases, with 16 bases sitting between them. This CDR3 spans 15 amino acids. The CDR3 DNA follows: TGTGCCAGCAGCTTCGCAAGTGACAGGAGGACTGAAGCTTTCTTT. This sequence encodes CASSFASDRRTEAFF.

The sample holds one count of this clone. The V and J genes are TRBV29-1 and TRBJ1-1; TRBD1 might be the D (5 bases). Trimming took off 2 bases at V and 6 bases at J, with 10 bases between the two ends. There are 12 residues in the CDR3. CDR1 is SQVTM, CDR2 ANQGSEA, per germline. CDR3 sequence: CSVEWRGSEAFF. CDR3 DNA: TGCAGCGTTGAATGGCGGGGGTCTGAAGCTTTCTTT.

This clone was found a few times. J is TRBJ2-2 and V is TRBV7-9; no definite D call. The germline V and J ends were trimmed by 8 bases and 3 bases, with 1 base remaining between them. The CDR3 covers 10 residues. The germline V gene has CDR1 SEHNR and CDR2 FQNEAQ (reference sequence). The CDR3 coding sequence is TGTGCCAGCGACACCGGGGAGCTGTTTTTT. It encodes CASDTGELFF.

As concerns this clone: Other DNA sequences in the sample encode the same CDR3. The V and J genes are TRBV11-2 and TRBJ2-1; D is unclear. Trimming pared 1 base from V and 10 bases from J, leaving 5 bases between. The germline V gene encodes CDR1 SGHAT and CDR2 FQNNGV. The CDR3 is 11 residues long. The CDR3 region is CASSLAGEQFF. For the CDR3, the DNA is TGTGCCAGCAGCTTAGCTGGAGAGCAGTTCTTC.

The chain combines TRBV2 with TRBJ1-5, with a possible D match to TRBD1 (5 bases). V lost 6 bases and J lost 0, with 9 bases in between. CDR1 and CDR2 from the germline V gene are SNHLY and FYNNEI. CDR3 length equals 14 residues. In DNA, the CDR3 is TGTGCCAGCAGGGGGGAGTATAGCAATCAGCCCCAGCATTTT. This encodes CASRGEYSNQPQHF.

V is TRBV19 and J is TRBJ2-7; TRBD1 matches at 9 bases. Per germline, CDR1 LNHDA and CDR2 SQIVND (reference sequence). This CDR3 spans 13 amino acids. Trimming took 10 bases from V and 2 from J; bases not matched to a gene: 6. CDR3 sequence: CATVGDRAYEQYF. The DNA of the CDR3 is TGTGCCACCGTTGGGGACAGGGCCTACGAGCAGTACTTC.

V and J are TRBV2 and TRBJ2-5; D unclear. CDR3 length equals 13 residues. Germline values: CDR1 SNHLY, CDR2 FYNNEI. Trimming shortened V by 1 base and J by 5 bases, and 8 bases separated the two germline ends. In nucleotides, the CDR3 is TGTGCCAGCAGTGAAGTGACGTCGGAGACCCAGTACTTC. Its protein is CASSEVTSETQYF.

The chain links TRBV18 to TRBJ1-5, with a weak D call TRBD1 (5 bases). V was pared by 6 bases and J by 2 bases, with 5 bases between. Germline V gene sequence: CDR1 KGHSH, CDR2 LQKENI. The CDR3 sequence is 12 residues long. CDR3 sequence reads: CASSGGNQPQHF. CDR3 coding DNA: TGTGCCAGCTCGGGGGGCAATCAGCCCCAGCATTTT.

The chain couples TRBV7-9 to TRBJ2-2, with TRBD2 identical over 8 bases. Trimming cost V 4 bases and J 6 bases; bases outside gene matches: 1. Per the germline V gene, CDR1 is SEHNR and CDR2 is FQNEAQ (reference sequence). The CDR3 is made up of 13 amino acids. CDR3 sequence: CASSSGGAGELFF. For the CDR3, the DNA is TGTGCCAGCAGCTCCGGGGGGGCCGGGGAGCTGTTTTTT.